This T cell receptor (beta chain) was documented in a study of human thymus T cells. The data were produced by immunoSEQ multiplex PCR, yet TCRdb's version contains in-frame clones alone and is incomplete. The table has about 130,000 clones, around 96% seen once. Thymic resections from corrective heart surgery supplied the tissue. This CDR3 region has 15 residues. Trimming left V 0 bases short and J 12 bases short, with 19 bases between. Germline V gives CDR1 SGDLS, CDR2 YYNGEE. The chain has TRBV9 and TRBJ2-1; the D call may be TRBD1 or TRBD2 (5 bases each). The sample taken for sequencing was thymus tissue. The TCR was taken from a boy under two years old with a congenital heart defect but otherwise immunologically healthy. CDR3 protein: CASSVDVGWGFGQFF. The DNA of the CDR3 is TGTGCCAGCAGCGTAGACGTAGGCTGGGGGTTTGGGCAGTTCTTC.